This TCR beta chain stems from a study of CD8 T cells in ankylosing spondylitis. Points from the study as a whole: A TCR beta motif of 8 or 9 highly homologous variants appeared characteristic of ankylosing spondylitis blood.

This clonotype has a handful of counts. The antigen is not known. V was trimmed by 5 bases and J by 6 bases, leaving 17 bases between them. In germline, CDR1 is ENHRY, CDR2 SYGVKD. CDR3 size: 15 residues. TCRdb re-analysed the 5' RACE reads in MiXCR, keeping a single row per CDR3 protein. The repertoire has roughly 300,000 distinct CDR3 sequences, around 8% of them found once; the top ten carry 13% to 15%. The source is a male donor with ankylosing spondylitis. Sequences were obtained from blood, either unsorted or a sorted T cell fraction (not recorded which). The genes are TRBV10-3 and TRBJ1-5; possible D gene TRBD1, 5 bases. CDR3 amino acids: CAISQFAGDSQPQHF. CDR3 nucleotide sequence: TGTGCCATCAGTCAGTTCGCGGGGGATAGTCAGCCCCAGCATTTT.